The next 25 T cell receptor beta chains were all read from a single sample in a study of prognosis after radiotherapy for stage I lung cancer (dated by TCRdb to the early 2020s). TCRdb records Illumina HiSeq 3000 as the sequencer. The TCR beta CDR3 region was amplified from genomic DNA by two rounds of multiplex PCR. The first PCR round used primers specific to each TRBV and TRBJ gene, with sequences filed in Chinese patent CN105087789A. TCRdb redid the processing of the public reads, applying fastp at Q25 and MiXCR, and retained in-frame beta chains. Merged by CDR3 protein, the rows form single entries marked with the most common genes and DNA. For this sample the table gives 30,000 to 40,000 distinct CDR3 sequences, of which around a third were detected only once. The ten largest clonotypes hold 25% to 30% of the sample. Sequencing used PBMCs, obtained before or after stereotactic body radiation therapy (not recorded which). The source of these receptors is a donor aged 50 or older with non-small cell lung cancer.

In regard to this clonotype: Being one base from a much bigger clone, this may be a read error. The genes are TRBV9 and TRBJ2-5; maybe TRBD2 (6 bases). The CDR3 has 16 amino acids. Trimming pared 2 bases from V and 5 bases from J, leaving 19 bases between. The germline gives CDR1 SGDLS, CDR2 YYNGEE. The CDR3: CASSVSSGWLGETQYF. The CDR3 DNA sequence: TGTGCCAGCAGCGTTTCAAGCGGGTGGCTAGGTGAGACCCAGTACTTC.

This chain links TRBV5-1 with TRBJ2-1; D possibly corresponds to TRBD2 (7 bases). The length of the CDR3 is 14 residues. Per the germline V gene, CDR1 is SGHRS and CDR2 is YFSETQ. V dropped 4 bases and J dropped 5 bases, with 13 bases sitting between them. CDR3: CASSRGAGHNEQFF. CDR3 nucleotides: TGCGCCAGCAGCCGGGGGGCGGGGCACAATGAGCAGTTCTTC.

This clonotype showed up many times. V usage is TRBV7-2 and J usage is TRBJ2-7; D ambiguous. CDR1 is SGHTA, CDR2 FQGNSA, per germline. The V gene lost 5 bases and the J gene lost 4 bases, with 9 bases spanning the gap. This CDR3 comprises 12 residues. The CDR3 region has the DNA TGTGCCAGCAGCCGAACACAATACGAGCAGTACTTC. Its translation: CASSRTQYEQYF.

Many counts were recorded for this clonotype. This sequence joins TRBV7-3 and TRBJ2-1, with D perhaps matching TRBD1 (6 bases). The CDR3 sequence is 13 residues long. CDR1 is SGHTA and CDR2 is FQGTGA in the germline V gene. The V and J ends lost 5 bases and 8 bases respectively, with 13 bases between them. The CDR3 here is CASSVVRGYEQFF. CDR3 bases: TGTGCCAGCAGCGTAGTCAGGGGTTATGAGCAGTTCTTC.

This clonotype was counted at least ten times. The chain links TRBV3-1 to TRBJ2-2; D uncertain. Germline CDR1 reads LGHDT; CDR2 reads YNNKEL (reference sequence). The CDR3 loop spans 13 amino acids. The V end lost 1 base, the J end lost 4 bases, and 4 bases lay between the germline ends. The CDR3 coding sequence is TGTGCCAGCAGCCAAGCACGCACCGGGGAGCTGTTTTTT. Its protein is CASSQARTGELFF.

This clonotype was seen repeatedly, ten times or more. V gene TRBV18 combines with J gene TRBJ1-5, with TRBD1 identical over 10 bases. V lost 2 bases and J lost 3; bases outside the gene matches: 4. The CDR3 sequence is 16 residues long. Germline V gives CDR1 KGHSH, CDR2 LQKENI. Here the CDR3 DNA reads TGTGCCAGCTCACCAGGGGACAGGGGACTCAATCAGCCCCAGCATTTT. Translating gives CASSPGDRGLNQPQHF. The full variable domain, its missing parts supplied by reference TRBV18 and TRBJ1-5, is NAGVMQNPRHLVRRRGQEARLRCSPMKGHSHVYWYRQLPEEGLKFMVYLQKENIIDESGMPKERFSAEFPKEGPSILRIQQVVRGDSAAYFCASSPGDRGLNQPQHFGDGTRLSIL.

With respect to this clonotype: At one boundary the junction diverges from the germline segment, which might be a read error. The chain combines TRBV19 with TRBJ1-4, with no clear D. The CDR3 contains 16 residues. Germline V gene sequence: CDR1 LNHDA, CDR2 SQIVND (reference sequence). In DNA form, the CDR3 reads TGTGCCAGTAGCCGGCGGTCACTTGCAACTAATGAAAGACTGTTTTTT. Its translation: CASSRRSLATNERLFF.

This clonotype was detected many times. CDR3 sequence (DNA): TGCGCCAGCAGCTTGGATTTCAGGGGCGTCTACGAGCAGTACTTC. Protein product: CASSLDFRGVYEQYF. The chain is built from TRBV5-1 and TRBJ2-7, with D perhaps TRBD1 (6 bases). CDR1 SGHRS and CDR2 YFSETQ come from the germline V gene. This CDR3 has 15 residues. V was pared by 0 bases and J by 3 bases, with 13 bases between. The whole variable domain, remainder taken from reference TRBV5-1 and TRBJ2-7, is KAGVTQTPRYLIKTRGQQVTLSCSPISGHRSVSWYQQTPGQGLQFLFEYFSETQRNKGNFPGRFSGRQFSNSRSEMNVSTLELGDSALYLCASSLDFRGVYEQYFGPGTRLTVT.

J is TRBJ2-3 and V is TRBV10-3, with D possibly TRBD2 on 5 matching bases. Trimming pared 6 bases from V and 1 base from J, leaving 11 bases between. There are 14 residues in the CDR3. Looked up from germline, CDR1 is ENHRY and CDR2 is SYGVKD. DNA of the CDR3: TGTGCCATCAGCGGGTCCGGGGGCACAGATACGCAGTATTTT. It specifies CAISGSGGTDTQYF.

This clonotype has ten or more counts. The chain links TRBV4-1 to TRBJ1-5; D gene ambiguous. Germline CDR1 MGHRA, CDR2 YSYEKL. The CDR3 runs 13 residues. V dropped 3 bases and J dropped 6 bases, with 9 bases sitting between them. CDR3 protein: CASSHHEGQPQHF. The CDR3 nucleotides are TGCGCCAGCAGCCACCACGAAGGTCAGCCCCAGCATTTT.

Ten or more counts support this clonotype. The V call is TRBV11-2, the J call TRBJ2-7; D not resolved. The germline CDR1 and CDR2 sequences are SGHAT and FQNNGV. The V and J ends lost 6 bases and 2 bases respectively, with 8 bases between them. The CDR3 spans 12 residues. The CDR3 loop is CASSSITYEQYF. The CDR3 DNA is TGTGCCAGCAGTTCGATCACCTACGAGCAGTACTTC.

This clonotype showed up many times. This sequence joins TRBV6-1 and TRBJ2-1; tentatively, D is TRBD2 (6 bases). Germline V gene sequence: CDR1 MNHNS, CDR2 SASEGT. V gave up 6 bases and J gave up 1 base, with 10 bases separating them. The CDR3 spans 14 residues. In nucleotides, the CDR3 is TGTGCCAGCAGGGTTAGCGGATCCTACAATGAGCAGTTCTTC. Protein sequence: CASRVSGSYNEQFF.

This clonotype came up a few times. Mismatch with germline at one junction end may stem from a read error. CDR3 residues: CASSSTGNEQLF. DNA for the CDR3: TGTGCCAGCAGCTCAACCGGGAATGAGCAGCTCTTC. The chain uses TRBV3-1 and TRBJ2-1; a possible D gene is TRBD2 (5 bases). Germline lookup yields CDR1 LGHDT and CDR2 YNNKEL (reference sequence). The CDR3 has 12 residues.

In its sample, this clonotype was seen many times. This chain's CDR3 is CATSSRGDGYTF. CDR3 nucleotides: TGTGCCACCAGCAGTCGGGGGGATGGCTACACCTTC. This chain uses TRBV15 with TRBJ1-2, with TRBD1 as a possible D gene (5 bases). Germline CDR1 reads LNHNV; CDR2 reads YYDKDF (reference sequence). This CDR3 contains 12 residues. Trimming left V 3 bases short and J 6 bases short, with 8 bases between.

A remark on this clonotype: This may be a read error, as it is one base from a much larger clone. The chain recombines TRBV4-3 with TRBJ2-3, with TRBD2 as a possible D gene (5 bases). Germline V gene data show CDR1 as LGHNA and CDR2 as YSLEER. The CDR3 is made up of 13 amino acids. V lost 0 bases and J 11 bases, leaving 12 bases between the germline ends. The CDR3 sequence: CASSQDEEGMQYF. The CDR3 DNA sequence: TGCGCCAGCAGCCAAGACGAAGAGGGTATGCAGTATTTT.

This clonotype was picked up many times. The chain uses TRBV18 and TRBJ1-2, with D possibly TRBD1 on 5 matching bases. The length of the CDR3 is 13 residues. Germline-derived CDR1 and CDR2 are KGHSH and LQKENI. V was cut by 3 bases and J by 5 bases, with 10 bases left in between. CDR3 sequence (DNA): TGTGCCAGCTCACCTCCGGGGGAATATGGCTACACCTTC. This sequence encodes CASSPPGEYGYTF.

The chain is built from TRBV5-1 and TRBJ2-7; 7 bases fit TRBD2. Trimming at V came to 2 bases and at J to 0 bases, leaving 14 bases not matched to a gene. The length of the CDR3 is 18 residues. Germline V gene lookup returns CDR1 SGHRS and CDR2 YFSETQ. The CDR3 loop is CASSLGVGGEGNSYEQYF. The CDR3 bases are TGCGCCAGCAGCTTAGGAGTCGGCGGGGAGGGGAACTCCTACGAGCAGTACTTC. Complete variable domain (other parts from reference TRBV5-1 and TRBJ2-7): KAGVTQTPRYLIKTRGQQVTLSCSPISGHRSVSWYQQTPGQGLQFLFEYFSETQRNKGNFPGRFSGRQFSNSRSEMNVSTLELGDSALYLCASSLGVGGEGNSYEQYFGPGTRLTVT.

This clonotype has only a few counts. With a much larger clone just one base away, this may be a read error. This CDR3 is missing its conserved last phenylalanine or tryptophan, likely due to a read error. No DNA is shown, since the ends of the CDR3 on it are uncertain; the CDR3 is the one TCRdb lists. The chain joins TRBV15 to TRBJ2-1; the DNA was not compared with TRBD2, the D call given in the table. Germline loops: CDR1 LNHNV, CDR2 YYDKDF (reference sequence). From its first to its last residue, the CDR3 has 15 amino acids. This chain's CDR3 is CATSRGTSAWNEHFL.

Remarks on this clonotype: Since a far larger clone is one base different, this is likely a read error. The chain employs TRBV6-2 or TRBV6-3 and TRBJ2-5; a possible D gene is TRBD2 (7 bases). CDR3 length equals 16 residues. Germline loops: CDR1 MNHEY, CDR2 SVGEGT. Here the CDR3 DNA reads TGTGCCAGCAGTTACTCGCCGACTAGCTGGGGGCCCTCACAATTCTTC. Its protein product is CASSYSPTSWGPSQFF.

Notes on this clonotype: One base separates it from a far larger clone, so it is likely a read error. The chain employs TRBV6-4 and TRBJ1-2; no firm D call. Between the trimmed V and J ends, which lost 7 bases and 4 bases, there was a span of 22 bases. From germline, CDR1 is MRHNA and CDR2 SNTAGT. CDR3 size: 16 residues. CDR3 in DNA: TGTGCCAGCACCCTTGGCGGGGTGTTAGGATCCTATGGCTACACCTTC. This gives the protein CASTLGGVLGSYGYTF.

In this sample, this clonotype turned up many times. This chain uses TRBV5-6 with TRBJ1-6; D possibly corresponds to TRBD1 (5 bases). The V gene's germline CDR1 is SGHDT and CDR2 YYEEEE. This CDR3 contains 15 residues. Trimming pared 2 bases from V and 6 bases from J, leaving 12 bases between. CDR3 sequence (DNA): TGTGCCAGCAGCTTATTGGGTAGGGGTAATTCACCCCTCCACTTT. Amino acids: CASSLLGRGNSPLHF.

Of note for this clonotype: A far larger clone is off by one base, so a read error is likely. The J gene is TRBJ1-3, the V gene TRBV6-1; the D is unclear. The germline CDR1 and CDR2 sequences are MNHNS and SASEGT. V dropped 5 bases and J dropped 0 bases, with 11 bases sitting between them. The CDR3 covers 15 residues. Written as DNA, the CDR3 is TGTGCCAGCAGTCCCAGCAAGAGCTCTGGAAACACCATATATTTT. It codes for CASSPSKSSGNTIYF.

A note on this clonotype: With only one base between it and a far larger clone, this is likely a read error. The chain employs TRBV6-8 and TRBJ1-2; the D gene is possibly TRBD1 (6 bases). The length of the CDR3 is 12 residues. Germline lookup yields CDR1 MNHGY and CDR2 SAAAGT. V shed 7 bases and J shed 4 bases, with 10 bases lying between them. CDR3 nucleotide sequence: TGTGCCAGCATCAGGGGTTCCTATGGCTACACCTTC. Translating it yields CASIRGSYGYTF.

As concerns this clonotype: The junction departs from the called germline gene at one end, perhaps through a read error. The chain couples TRBV25-1 to TRBJ2-1; D ambiguous. CDR1 is MGHDK, CDR2 SYGVNS, per germline. The CDR3 contains 14 residues. The CDR3 here is CASSEIGAYNEQFF. CDR3 DNA: TGTGCCAGCAGTGAGATAGGTGCCTACAATGAGCAATTCTTC.

This clonotype occurred a few times. One base away lies a much larger clone, so this may be a sequencing read error. The CDR3 loop reads CARRRDADTQYF. The DNA of the CDR3 is TGTGCCAGACGCAGGGATGCAGATACGCAGTATTTT. V is TRBV5-4 and J is TRBJ2-3; possible D gene TRBD1, 5 bases. Trimming took off 8 bases at V and 4 bases at J, with 11 bases between the two ends. From germline, CDR1 is SGHNT and CDR2 YYREEE (reference sequence). The CDR3 consists of 12 residues.